The 28 T cell receptor beta chains below all came from one sample that was sequenced in a study of cytomegalovirus exposure and HLA in healthy donors. The primer mix had 60 Vbeta and 13 Jbeta primers. The data were produced by immunoSEQ multiplex PCR, yet TCRdb's version contains in-frame clones alone and is incomplete. The sample shows over 90,000 clones, 60% to 75% of them seen only once. The source material was PBMCs. These receptors were obtained from a female donor in good health and CMV-seropositive.

CDR3 bases: TGTGCCAGTAGTCCCGGGACAGGGTGGTACTTC. It is translated as CASSPGTGWYF. V and J are TRBV19 and TRBJ2-7; 9 positions match TRBD1. V was pared by 5 bases and J by 12 bases, with 5 bases of the junction left unmatched. This CDR3 is built from 11 residues. Germline V gene sequence: CDR1 LNHDA, CDR2 SQIVND (reference sequence). Based on the CDR3 plus reference TRBV19 and TRBJ2-7, the full variable domain is DGGITQSPKYLFRKEGQNVTLSCEQNLNHDAMYWYRQDPGQGLRLIYYSQIVNDFQKGDIAEGYSVSREKKESFPLTVTSAQKNPTAFYLCASSPGTGWYFGPGTRLTVT.

The chain carries TRBV7-2 and TRBJ1-2, with D perhaps TRBD1 (6 bases). Looked up from germline, CDR1 is SGHTA and CDR2 is FQGNSA. The CDR3 length is 15 residues. V was pared by 5 bases and J by 4 bases, with 17 bases between. CDR3 DNA sequence: TGTGCCAGCAGCGTTGTGCACAGGGTGAGCTATGGCTACACCTTC. Translated: CASSVVHRVSYGYTF.

The V call is TRBV7-9, the J call TRBJ1-2; 9 bases fit TRBD1. Germline values: CDR1 SEHNR, CDR2 FQNEAQ (reference sequence). This CDR3 has 15 amino acids. With 5 bases clipped from V and 6 bases from J, the junction kept 10 bases outside the gene matches. The DNA for the CDR3 is TGTGCCAGCAGCACTGGACAGGGGATGACGGATGGCTACACCTTC. It specifies CASSTGQGMTDGYTF. The variable domain in full, completed from reference TRBV7-9 and TRBJ1-2, reads DTGVSQNPRHKITKRGQNVTFRCDPISEHNRLYWYRQTLGQGPEFLTYFQNEAQLEKSRLLSDRFSAERPKGSFSTLEIQRTEQGDSAMYLCASSTGQGMTDGYTFGSGTRLTVV.

The chain carries TRBV29-1 and TRBJ1-2; D ambiguous. CDR3 length: 12 residues. From germline, CDR1 is SQVTM and CDR2 ANQGSEA. Trimming removed 3 bases at V and 8 bases at J, with 13 bases between. The CDR3 is CSVEVRDRGYTF. The DNA of the CDR3 is TGCAGCGTTGAGGTCCGGGATCGAGGCTACACCTTC. The full variable domain, with the rest looked up from reference TRBV29-1 and TRBJ1-2, is SAVISQKPSRDICQRGTSLTIQCQVDSQVTMMFWYRQQPGQSLTLIATANQGSEATYESGFVIDKFPISRPNLTFSTLTVSNMSPEDSSIYLCSVEVRDRGYTFGSGTRLTVV.

A single count supports this clone. J is TRBJ1-4 and V is TRBV14; no reliable D call. The CDR3 has 16 residues. Germline lookup yields CDR1 SGHDN and CDR2 FVKESK. Trimming shortened V by 1 base and J by 8 bases, and 17 bases separated the two germline ends. The CDR3 DNA reads TGTGCCAGCAGCCAAGGTCGGTCGGTTATCAGGGAAAAACTGTTTTTT. This codes for CASSQGRSVIREKLFF.

CDR3 residues: CSVGRTGGTDTQYF. CDR3 DNA: TGCAGCGTTGGAAGGACAGGGGGCACAGATACGCAGTATTTT. The V call is TRBV29-1, the J call TRBJ2-3; 9 bases align to TRBD1. CDR1 and CDR2 from the germline V gene are SQVTM and ANQGSEA. The CDR3 is 14 residues long. J gave up 1 base and V 4 bases, and 3 bases lay outside the gene matches.

The chain combines TRBV28 with TRBJ1-4, with TRBD1 as a possible D gene (6 bases). The ends were cut back, 2 bases at V and 7 bases at J, with 14 bases in the middle. The CDR3 spans 15 residues. Germline-derived CDR1 and CDR2 are MDHEN and SYDVKM. CDR3 sequence (DNA): TGTGCCAGCAGTTTAAGGGGACAATGGAGTGAAAAACTGTTTTTT. It specifies CASSLRGQWSEKLFF.

Only one count was recorded for this clone. This sequence joins TRBV18 and TRBJ1-3; a weak D match, TRBD1 (6 bases). In germline, CDR1 is KGHSH, CDR2 LQKENI. The CDR3 spans 13 residues. Trimming took 1 base from V and 8 from J, leaving 9 bases between them. The CDR3 spells CASSPRGLDTIYF. CDR3 DNA sequence: TGTGCCAGCTCACCACGGGGGCTGGACACCATATATTTT.

The chain joins TRBV7-2 to TRBJ2-2; D may be TRBD2 (5 bases). CDR3 length equals 15 residues. Trimming took 5 bases from V and 3 from J, leaving 13 bases between them. Germline CDR1 SGHTA, CDR2 FQGNSA. Here the CDR3 reads CASSPVRGYTGELFF. The CDR3 DNA follows: TGTGCCAGCAGCCCGGTGAGAGGGTACACCGGGGAGCTGTTTTTT.

The chain joins TRBV7-3 to TRBJ2-1; possibly TRBD2 for D (6 bases). The CDR3 has 15 residues. Trimming left V 5 bases short and J 4 bases short, with 15 bases between. Looked up from germline, CDR1 is SGHTA and CDR2 is FQGTGA. CDR3 protein: CASSTPSASYNEQFF. In DNA form, the CDR3 reads TGTGCCAGCAGCACCCCTAGCGCATCTTACAATGAGCAGTTCTTC.

The chain joins TRBV11-1 to TRBJ1-1, with D unresolved. The CDR3 contains 14 residues. Looked up from germline, CDR1 is SGHAT and CDR2 is FQDESV (reference sequence). V lost 3 bases to trimming and J lost 4 bases, with 12 bases between them. This CDR3 is CASSFTGASTEAFF. The CDR3 coding sequence is TGTGCCAGCAGCTTTACGGGTGCAAGCACTGAAGCTTTCTTT.

In nucleotides, the CDR3 is TGTGCCAGCAGCCTGGACAGTAACTATGGCTACACCTTC. Translating gives CASSLDSNYGYTF. V and J are TRBV2 and TRBJ1-2, with D maybe TRBD1 (6 bases). Germline CDR1 SNHLY, CDR2 FYNNEI. V lost 6 bases and J lost 1, with 9 bases in between. The CDR3 contains 13 residues.

The chain has TRBV4-3 and TRBJ2-7; 10 bases map to TRBD2. CDR3 size: 16 residues. The trim removed 0 bases at V and 5 bases at J, leaving 7 bases unmatched. CDR1 is LGHNA, CDR2 YSLEER, per germline. CDR3 region: CASSQDRSGGANEQYF. CDR3 DNA sequence: TGCGCCAGCAGCCAAGATAGGAGCGGGGGGGCCAACGAGCAGTACTTC.

V usage is TRBV7-9 and J usage is TRBJ1-2; D perhaps matches TRBD1 (6 bases). V lost 1 base and J 4 bases, leaving 16 bases between the germline ends. The CDR3 is 16 amino acids. CDR1 and CDR2 (germline): SEHNR, FQNEAQ (reference sequence). This CDR3 reads CASSLGWGPSSYGYTF. The CDR3 DNA follows: TGTGCCAGCAGCTTAGGATGGGGGCCCTCGAGCTATGGCTACACCTTC.

This clone has only one observation. The chain combines TRBV18 with TRBJ2-5, with 8 positions matching TRBD1. V gave up 2 bases and J gave up 5 bases; unmatched junction bases: 4. CDR3 length: 14 amino acids. CDR1 and CDR2 from the germline V gene are KGHSH and LQKENI. This CDR3 reads CASSPGRQGETQYF. The CDR3 DNA reads as TGTGCCAGCTCACCAGGCAGACAGGGGGAGACCCAGTACTTC.

The chain links TRBV4-2 to TRBJ2-3; no definite D call. The germline V gene has CDR1 LGHNA and CDR2 YNFKEQ. This CDR3 has 16 amino acids. Deletions cut 1 base from V and 2 bases from J, with 13 bases between. This CDR3 reads CASSQGLVISTDTQYF. The CDR3 region has the DNA TGTGCCAGCAGCCAAGGCCTAGTGATCTCCACAGATACGCAGTATTTT.

V gene TRBV19 combines with J gene TRBJ1-1; 7 nucleotides line up with TRBD1. The V gene's germline CDR1 is LNHDA and CDR2 SQIVND (reference sequence). V dropped 4 bases and J dropped 1; count of bases not matched to a gene: 18. The CDR3 length is 19 residues. The CDR3: CASSRITQGWSKENTEAFF. The CDR3 nucleotides are TGTGCCAGTAGTAGGATAACACAGGGGTGGAGTAAGGAGAACACTGAAGCTTTCTTT.

The chain combines TRBV11-2 with TRBJ2-7; 8 bases agree with TRBD1. Trimming removed 6 bases from V and 4 bases from J; junction bases left unmatched: 11. CDR1 and CDR2 (germline): SGHAT, FQNNGV. CDR3 length: 15 residues. Here the CDR3 reads CASRPSQGARYEQYF. CDR3 bases: TGTGCCAGCAGACCGTCCCAGGGGGCAAGATACGAGCAGTACTTC. Based on the CDR3 plus reference TRBV11-2 and TRBJ2-7, the full variable domain is EAGVAQSPRYKIIEKRQSVAFWCNPISGHATLYWYQQILGQGPKLLIQFQNNGVVDDSQLPKDRFSAERLKGVDSTLKIQPAKLEDSAVYLCASRPSQGARYEQYFGPGTRLTVT.

Only a few counts were recorded for this clone. The chain uses TRBV5-8 and TRBJ1-4, with a weak D call TRBD1 (5 bases). V was trimmed by 0 bases and J by 7 bases, leaving 10 bases between them. There are 14 residues in the CDR3. The germline V gene has CDR1 SGHTS and CDR2 YDEGEE. The CDR3 region has the DNA TGTGCCAGCAGCTTGGCTGACAGAACTGAAAAACTGTTTTTT. Amino acids: CASSLADRTEKLFF.

CDR3: CACPTGDGQPQHF. CDR3 DNA sequence: TGTGCCTGCCCGACAGGGGATGGTCAGCCCCAGCATTTT. The chain couples TRBV30 to TRBJ1-5; 8 bases are a match to TRBD1. V trimming: 6 bases; J trimming: 6 bases; junction bases outside the gene matches: 7. The CDR3 covers 13 residues. In germline, CDR1 is GTSNPN, CDR2 SVGIG (reference sequence).

The V gene is TRBV15, the J gene TRBJ2-7, with TRBD2 matching 12 bases. This CDR3 has 19 residues. The V gene's germline CDR1 is LNHNV and CDR2 YYDKDF (reference sequence). With 8 bases clipped from V and 8 bases from J, the junction kept 25 bases outside the gene matches. In DNA form, the CDR3 reads TGTGCCACCGGCCAGGGGGACCGGGGGCTAGCGGGGGGGAGCGCCAAGCAGTACTTC. It codes for CATGQGDRGLAGGSAKQYF.

This chain uses TRBV7-2 with TRBJ1-4, with unresolved D. Trimming left V 5 bases short and J 3 bases short, with 13 bases between. Germline loops: CDR1 SGHTA, CDR2 FQGNSA. The CDR3 is made up of 15 amino acids. The CDR3 sequence is CASSTPGVANEKLFF. DNA for the CDR3: TGTGCCAGCAGCACCCCGGGAGTCGCTAATGAAAAACTGTTTTTT.

This clone was counted a single time. The CDR3 DNA reads as TGTGCCAGCAGTGTACCCGCCGCGGGGAAGAGAGGCTACACCTTC. Protein sequence: CASSVPAAGKRGYTF. The J gene is TRBJ1-2, the V gene TRBV28; D is uncertain. The length of the CDR3 is 15 residues. Deletions cut 5 bases from V and 8 bases from J, with 21 bases between. CDR1 is MDHEN, CDR2 SYDVKM, per germline.

This chain links TRBV5-1 with TRBJ2-7; perhaps TRBD2 as D (5 bases). Per the germline V gene, CDR1 is SGHRS and CDR2 is YFSETQ. V lost 3 bases and J lost 3, with 19 bases in between. The CDR3 is 16 residues long. CDR3 sequence reads: CASSSGTASSGYEQYF. As DNA, the CDR3 is TGCGCCAGCAGCTCGGGAACAGCGAGCAGTGGCTACGAGCAGTACTTC.

The V call is TRBV7-6, the J call TRBJ2-1, with D perhaps matching TRBD2 (6 bases). The V and J ends lost 6 bases and 8 bases respectively, with 20 bases between them. CDR3 length: 15 residues. Per the germline V gene, CDR1 is SGHVS and CDR2 is FNYEAQ. The CDR3 here is CASSRGLGGYHEQFF. The CDR3 bases are TGTGCCAGCAGTCGGGGACTGGGAGGATATCATGAGCAGTTCTTC.

The J gene is TRBJ2-1, the V gene TRBV5-1; D ambiguous. Germline values: CDR1 SGHRS, CDR2 YFSETQ. V lost 4 bases and J 8 bases, leaving 13 bases between the germline ends. This CDR3 has 13 amino acids. CDR3 residues: CASSSYSGDEQFF. CDR3 in DNA: TGCGCCAGCAGCAGTTACTCAGGCGATGAGCAGTTCTTC.

The CDR3 protein is CASRDIRQGANQPQHF. The CDR3 DNA reads TGTGCCAGCAGGGATATCCGACAGGGCGCGAATCAGCCCCAGCATTTT. V gene TRBV6-6 combines with J gene TRBJ1-5, with 7 bases identical to TRBD1. V shed 6 bases, J shed 4 bases, and the junction held 12 bases outside the gene matches. This CDR3 spans 16 amino acids. CDR1 and CDR2 (germline): MNHNY, SVGAGI (reference sequence).

This clone was counted between two and nine times. This chain connects TRBV4-1 to TRBJ1-1, with D unresolved. V lost 1 base to trimming and J lost 4 bases, with 16 bases between them. Germline values: CDR1 MGHRA, CDR2 YSYEKL. The CDR3 consists of 16 residues. The CDR3 loop is CASSQGERGRATEAFF. The DNA of the CDR3 is TGCGCCAGCAGCCAAGGGGAAAGAGGGCGGGCCACTGAAGCTTTCTTT.